This T cell receptor beta chain stems from a study of T cell responses to AZD1222 COVID-19 vaccine. Study-level results: Nearly half of spike-specific TCRs reportedly go after variant regions that carry no mutations. After the peak T cell response, and only then, were repertoires sampled. The sample set comprised mostly white British donors with more females, and clonal diversity was possibly underestimated.

On this clone: Its target is unknown. Other nucleotide sequences from this sample produce the same CDR3.

CDR3 length equals 14 residues. The V gene's germline CDR1 is LGHDT and CDR2 YNNKEL (reference sequence). Trimming took 1 base from V and 4 from J, leaving 8 bases between them. Sequenced by immunoSEQ multiplex PCR; TCRdb stores in-frame clones only, minus some. There are 200,000 to 250,000 clones in the sample; less than 95% occur only once, and around 1.5% lies in the top ten. The V and J genes are TRBV3-1 (or the pseudogene TRBV3-2) and TRBJ1-3; TRBD1 might be the D (6 bases). The TCR comes from an adult who received the MenACWY meningococcal vaccine as a control. Sequenced here: peripheral blood, sampled 28 days after the second dose of the MenACWY control vaccine. The CDR3 is CASSQGTGGNTIYF. CDR3 DNA sequence: TGTGCCAGCAGCCAAGGCACAGGGGGAAACACCATATATTTT.